This T cell receptor (beta chain) comes out of a study of regulatory T cells in long-lasting Graves disease. Study context: Disease was considered persistent Graves' disease after over 5 years of antithyroid drugs (with positive TSH receptor antibodies). Broader study findings: New patients shared fewer public clonotypes (approximately 1,000) than persistent patients did (around 2,900). Persistent Graves' patients showed a TCR diversity that was lower than that of newly diagnosed ones. Gene preferences differed: TRBV28, TRBJ1-2, TRBJ2-5 in persistent cases.

Time point indicated: persistent/refractory GD, antithyroid drugs over 5 years with positive TRAb. From RNA extracted from PBMCs, the TCR library was made. Comments on this clonotype: Its antigen is as yet unknown.

The CDR3 is 13 residues long. The V gene's germline CDR1 is SGDLS and CDR2 YYNGEE. Trimming cost V 0 bases and J 5 bases, with 8 bases left between them. Both iRepertoire HTBI primers and Arm-PCR of CDR3 regions were used to build the TCR beta libraries. Each CDR3 protein gets one entry after TCRdb re-called the multiplex PCR reads with MiXCR. This sample has about 420,000 distinct CDR3 sequences, with 23% found just once. The material was peripheral blood mononuclear cells (PBMCs), obtained when the disease was refractory, from a patient treated with antithyroid drugs. The origin of this receptor is a female donor with Graves disease. The chain couples TRBV9 to TRBJ2-5, with a tentative D call TRBD2 (6 bases). CDR3 protein: CASSVDLAETQYF. The CDR3 DNA is TGTGCCAGCAGCGTAGACCTAGCGGAGACCCAGTACTTC.